The 9 T cell receptor beta chains below all came from one sample that was sequenced in a study of blood T cells in healthy people across ages. A second PCR of about 6 to 12 cycles used a sample-barcoded 5' primer and a J-beta primer mix. TCRdb ran MiXCR on the 5' RACE reads and lists one entry per CDR3 protein. The data show about a million distinct CDR3 sequences, roughly 47% seen once. Material for sequencing was blood. These receptors originate from a woman aged 60 to 75 in good health.

In its sample, this clonotype was seen a few times. V gene TRBV5-1 combines with J gene TRBJ2-1, with D possibly being TRBD2 (6 bases). The V end lost 0 bases, the J end lost 3 bases, and 13 bases lay between the germline ends. This CDR3 contains 16 residues. Germline V gene sequence: CDR1 SGHRS, CDR2 YFSETQ. CDR3 sequence reads: CASSLGGEVLYNEQFF. CDR3 sequence (DNA): TGCGCCAGCAGCTTGGGGGGGGAGGTGCTCTACAATGAGCAGTTCTTC.

Concerning this clonotype itself: The junction shows a germline mismatch at one end, possibly a read error. The chain recombines TRBV28 with TRBJ2-5; no firm D call. The CDR3 is 15 amino acids. CDR1 and CDR2 (germline): MDHEN, SYDVKM. CDR3 amino acids: CASSFVRVGQEAQYF. The CDR3 DNA is TGTGCCAGCAGTTTTGTCCGTGTGGGCCAAGAGGCCCAGTACTTC.

The gene calls are TRBV29-1 and TRBJ2-2; 9 positions agree with TRBD2. Germline values: CDR1 SQVTM, CDR2 ANQGSEA. The CDR3 has 16 amino acids. Trimming cost V 7 bases and J 0 bases; bases outside gene matches: 9. DNA of the CDR3: TGCAGCGCCTTTAGCGGGAGAAATTCGAACACCGGGGAGCTGTTTTTT. Its protein product is CSAFSGRNSNTGELFF.

The V call is TRBV28, the J call TRBJ2-3; D gene uncertain. Germline lookup yields CDR1 MDHEN and CDR2 SYDVKM. Trimming left V 7 bases short and J 3 bases short, with 14 bases between. The CDR3 is made up of 14 amino acids. This CDR3 is CASTPDDITDTQYF. CDR3 bases: TGTGCCAGCACTCCTGACGACATTACAGATACGCAGTATTTT.

J is TRBJ1-2 and V is TRBV25-1, with TRBD1 matching over 10 bases. CDR1 is MGHDK, CDR2 SYGVNS, per germline. The CDR3 runs 14 residues. V lost 5 bases to trimming and J lost 5 bases; unmatched junction nucleotides: 5. The CDR3 sequence is CASSPGQGLYGYTF. The CDR3, as DNA: TGTGCCAGCAGTCCGGGACAGGGGTTGTATGGCTACACCTTC.

CDR3 sequence (DNA): TGTGCCTGGAGAGGGACTAGCGGGATTGGCGAGCAGTACTTC. The encoded protein is CAWRGTSGIGEQYF. The genes are TRBV30 and TRBJ2-4; 13 bases fit TRBD2. The J call may be wrong; the DNA end is better matched by TRBJ2-7. This CDR3 is 14 amino acids long. Germline CDR1 reads GTSNPN; CDR2 reads SVGIG (reference sequence).

This clonotype was detected a few times. The V call is TRBV28, the J call TRBJ2-5; D assignment may be TRBD1 or TRBD2 (6 bases each). This CDR3 spans 14 amino acids. From germline, CDR1 is MDHEN and CDR2 SYDVKM. The V end lost 5 bases, the J end lost 5 bases, and 15 bases lay between the germline ends. CDR3 amino acids: CASSGGQGLETQYF. Written as DNA, the CDR3 is TGTGCCAGCAGTGGGGGGCAAGGTTTGGAGACCCAGTACTTC.

This clonotype has more than one count but fewer than ten. Possible read error: a much larger clone is one base away. This sequence joins TRBV20-1 and TRBJ2-5, with 9 nucleotides matching TRBD2. In germline, CDR1 is DFQATT, CDR2 SNEGSKA (reference sequence). With 4 bases clipped from V and 11 bases from J, the junction kept 20 bases outside the gene matches. The CDR3 is 16 residues long. Here the CDR3 DNA reads TGCAGTGCTAAAGCCTATATAGCGGGAGATTACAATGAGCAGTACTTC. This translates into CSAKAYIAGDYNEQYF.

In regard to this clonotype: The junction departs from the called germline gene at one end, perhaps through a read error. This CDR3 is CASSLFGQQNTEAFF. The DNA of the CDR3 is TGTGCCAGCAGCCTCTTCGGACAGCAGAACACTGAAGCTTTCTTT. This rearrangement joins TRBV5-1 to TRBJ1-1, with D maybe TRBD1 (6 bases). This CDR3 has 15 residues. Germline assignment: CDR1 SGHRS and CDR2 YFSETQ. The full variable domain, rest sourced from reference TRBV5-1 and TRBJ1-1, is KAGVTQTPRYLIKTRGQQVTLSCSPISGHRSVSWYQQTPGQGLQFLFEYFSETQRNKGNFPGRFSGRQFSNSRSEMNVSTLELGDSALYLCASSLFGQQNTEAFFGQGTRLTVV.